This T cell receptor (beta chain) was observed in a study of control samples from healthy donors and cancer patients. Trimming cost V 2 bases and J 2 bases, with 18 bases left between them. Per germline, CDR1 SGHTS and CDR2 YDEGEE. The CDR3 extends over 17 amino acids. Generated by immunoSEQ multiplex PCR, the TCRdb table keeps only in-frame clones and is missing some. The table shows about 80,000 clones, with 65% to 90% occurring only once. Sequenced input: PBMCs. The chain has TRBV5-8 and TRBJ2-3; D is possibly TRBD1 (6 bases). The TCR was taken from a man between 60 and 70 years old with head and neck cancer. The CDR3 protein is CASSLHEQGINTDTQYF. CDR3 DNA sequence: TGTGCCAGCAGCTTACATGAACAGGGTATAAACACAGATACGCAGTATTTT.